This TCR beta chain was identified during a study of shared clonotypes between healthy human individuals. Study-level findings and limits: In having few donors, the study represented limited genetic and exposure-history diversity.

Researchers reported that CD8 memory united CD45RO+ cells with CCR7-negative CD45RA+ TemRA cells. Of note for this clone: Its target is unknown.

Germline values: CDR1 LNHNV, CDR2 YYDKDF (reference sequence). The CDR3 contains 14 residues. V gave up 0 bases and J gave up 2 bases, with 6 bases separating them. The assay was immunoSEQ multiplex PCR, and TCRdb's table has in-frame clones only and misses some. The table lists some 690,000 clones, around 91% of them singletons. Sequenced material: memory CD8+ T cells from PBMCs. The subset denotes: CD45RO+ cells pooled with CCR7-negative TemRA cells. This receptor was taken from a man between 18 and 35 years old in good health. Some clones in this sample may be carry-over from other donors' samples. The rearrangement links TRBV15 to TRBJ2-3; D gene uncertain. The chain's CDR3 is CATSREGPTDTQYF. The CDR3, as DNA: TGTGCCACCAGCAGAGAAGGACCCACAGATACGCAGTATTTT.